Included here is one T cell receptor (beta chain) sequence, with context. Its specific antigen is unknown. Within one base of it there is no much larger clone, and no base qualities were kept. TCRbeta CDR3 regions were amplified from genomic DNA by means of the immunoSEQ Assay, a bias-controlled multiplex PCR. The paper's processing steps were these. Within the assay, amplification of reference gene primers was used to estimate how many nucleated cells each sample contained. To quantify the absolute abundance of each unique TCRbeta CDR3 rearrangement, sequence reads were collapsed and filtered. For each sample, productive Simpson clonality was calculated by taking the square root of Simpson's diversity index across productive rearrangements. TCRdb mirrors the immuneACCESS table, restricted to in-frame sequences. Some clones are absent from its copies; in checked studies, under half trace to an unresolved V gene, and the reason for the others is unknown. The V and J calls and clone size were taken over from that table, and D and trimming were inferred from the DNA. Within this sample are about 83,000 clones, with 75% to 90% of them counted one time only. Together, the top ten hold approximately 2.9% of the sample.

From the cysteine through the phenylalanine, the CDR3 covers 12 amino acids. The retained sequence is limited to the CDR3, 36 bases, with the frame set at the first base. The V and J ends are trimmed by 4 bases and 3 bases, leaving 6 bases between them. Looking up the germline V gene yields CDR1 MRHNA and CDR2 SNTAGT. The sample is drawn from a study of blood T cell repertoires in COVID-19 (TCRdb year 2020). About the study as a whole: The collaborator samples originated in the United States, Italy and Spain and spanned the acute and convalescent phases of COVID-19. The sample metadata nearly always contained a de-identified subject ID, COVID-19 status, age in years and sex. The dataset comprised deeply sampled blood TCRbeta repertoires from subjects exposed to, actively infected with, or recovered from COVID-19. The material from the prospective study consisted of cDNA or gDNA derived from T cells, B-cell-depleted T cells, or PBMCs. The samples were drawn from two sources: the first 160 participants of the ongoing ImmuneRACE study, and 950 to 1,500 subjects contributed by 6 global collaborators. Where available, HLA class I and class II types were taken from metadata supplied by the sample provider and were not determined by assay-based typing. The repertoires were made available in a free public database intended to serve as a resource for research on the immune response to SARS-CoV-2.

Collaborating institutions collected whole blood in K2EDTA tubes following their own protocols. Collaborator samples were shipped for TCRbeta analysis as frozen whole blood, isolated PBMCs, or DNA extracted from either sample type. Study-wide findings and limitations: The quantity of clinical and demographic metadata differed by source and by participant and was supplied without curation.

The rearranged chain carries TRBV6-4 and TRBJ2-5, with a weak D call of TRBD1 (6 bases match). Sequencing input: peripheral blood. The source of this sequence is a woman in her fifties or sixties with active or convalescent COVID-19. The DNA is TGTGCCAGCAGTGCAGGGGAAGAGACCCAGTACTTC. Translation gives CASSAGEETQYF.